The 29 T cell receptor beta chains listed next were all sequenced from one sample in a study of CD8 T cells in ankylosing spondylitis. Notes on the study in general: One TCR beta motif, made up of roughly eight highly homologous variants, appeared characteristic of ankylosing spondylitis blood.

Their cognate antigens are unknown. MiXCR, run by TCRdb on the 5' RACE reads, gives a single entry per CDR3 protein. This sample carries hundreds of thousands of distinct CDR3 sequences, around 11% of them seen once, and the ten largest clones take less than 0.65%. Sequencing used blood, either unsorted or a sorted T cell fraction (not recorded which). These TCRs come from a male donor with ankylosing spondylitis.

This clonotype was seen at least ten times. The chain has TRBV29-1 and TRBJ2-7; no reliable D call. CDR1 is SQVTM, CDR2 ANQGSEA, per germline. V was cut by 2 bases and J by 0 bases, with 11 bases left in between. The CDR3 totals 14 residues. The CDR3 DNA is TGCAGCGTTGAAACCGATCCGGGCTCCTACGAGCAGTACTTC. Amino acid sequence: CSVETDPGSYEQYF.

CDR3: CASRYRSNTGELFF. The CDR3 region has the DNA TGTGCCAGCAGATACCGATCGAACACCGGGGAGCTGTTTTTT. The chain carries TRBV7-9 and TRBJ2-2, with D hard to call. Trimming left V 6 bases short and J 0 bases short, with 8 bases between. The germline CDR1 and CDR2 sequences are SEHNR and FQNEAQ (reference sequence). This CDR3 comprises 14 residues.

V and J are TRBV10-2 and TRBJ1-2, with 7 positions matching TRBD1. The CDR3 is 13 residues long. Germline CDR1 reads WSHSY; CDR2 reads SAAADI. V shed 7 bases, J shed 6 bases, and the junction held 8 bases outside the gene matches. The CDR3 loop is CASTAEGADGYTF. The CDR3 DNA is TGCGCCAGCACCGCCGAGGGGGCGGATGGCTACACCTTC.

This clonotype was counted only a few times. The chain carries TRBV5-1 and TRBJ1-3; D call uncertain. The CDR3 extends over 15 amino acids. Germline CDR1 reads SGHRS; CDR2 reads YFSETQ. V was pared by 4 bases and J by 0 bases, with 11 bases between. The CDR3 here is CASSPREGSGNTIYF. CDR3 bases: TGCGCCAGCAGCCCTAGAGAGGGCTCTGGAAACACCATATATTTT.

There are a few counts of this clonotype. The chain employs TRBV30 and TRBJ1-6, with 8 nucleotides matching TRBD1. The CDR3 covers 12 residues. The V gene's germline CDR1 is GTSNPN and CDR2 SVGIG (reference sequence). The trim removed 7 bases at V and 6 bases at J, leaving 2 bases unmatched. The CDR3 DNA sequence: TGTGCCTTGGACAGGGTTAATTCACCCCTCCACTTT. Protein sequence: CALDRVNSPLHF. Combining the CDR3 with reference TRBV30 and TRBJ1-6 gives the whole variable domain SQTIHQWPATLVQPVGSPLSLECTVEGTSNPNLYWYRQAAGRGLQLLFYSVGIGQISSEVPQNLSASRPQDRQFILSSKKLLLSDSGFYLCALDRVNSPLHFGNGTRLTVT.

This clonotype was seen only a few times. CDR3 in DNA: TGTGCCAGCAGCCCGGGACAGGGGTTAGAAACTGAAGCTTTCTTT. It translates to CASSPGQGLETEAFF. The chain joins TRBV6-2 or TRBV6-3 to TRBJ1-1; 10 nucleotides line up with TRBD1. This CDR3 is 15 amino acids long. V shed 6 bases and J 5 bases; nucleotides not matched to a gene: 9. Germline assignment: CDR1 MNHEY and CDR2 SVGEGT.

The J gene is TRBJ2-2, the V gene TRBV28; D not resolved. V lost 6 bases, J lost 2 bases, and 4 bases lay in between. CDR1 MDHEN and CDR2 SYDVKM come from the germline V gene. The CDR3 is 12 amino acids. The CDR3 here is CASRKNTGELFF. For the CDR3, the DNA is TGTGCCAGCAGGAAAAACACCGGGGAGCTGTTTTTT.

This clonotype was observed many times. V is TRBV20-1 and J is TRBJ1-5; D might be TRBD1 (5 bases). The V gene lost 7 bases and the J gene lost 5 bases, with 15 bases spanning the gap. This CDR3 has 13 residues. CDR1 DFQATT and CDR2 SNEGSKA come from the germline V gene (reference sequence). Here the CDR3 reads CSGRRSGDQPQHF. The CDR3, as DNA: TGCAGTGGACGTCGTTCGGGGGATCAGCCCCAGCATTTT.

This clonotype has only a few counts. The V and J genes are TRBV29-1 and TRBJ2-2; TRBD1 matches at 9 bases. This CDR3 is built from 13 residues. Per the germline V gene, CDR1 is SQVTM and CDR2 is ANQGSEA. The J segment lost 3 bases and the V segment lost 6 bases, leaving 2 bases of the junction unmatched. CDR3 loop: CSVGTGYTGELFF. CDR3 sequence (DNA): TGCAGCGTAGGGACAGGGTACACCGGGGAGCTGTTTTTT.

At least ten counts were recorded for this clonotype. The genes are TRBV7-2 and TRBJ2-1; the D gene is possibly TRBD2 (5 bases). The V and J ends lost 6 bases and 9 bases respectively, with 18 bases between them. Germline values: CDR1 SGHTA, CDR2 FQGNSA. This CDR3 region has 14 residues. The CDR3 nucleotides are TGTGCCAGCAGGCCAAACCCTGTAGGGAGTGAGCAGTTCTTC. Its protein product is CASRPNPVGSEQFF.

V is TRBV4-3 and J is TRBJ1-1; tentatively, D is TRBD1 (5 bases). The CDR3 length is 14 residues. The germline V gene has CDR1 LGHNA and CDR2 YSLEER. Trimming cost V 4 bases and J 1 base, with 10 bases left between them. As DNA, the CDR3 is TGCGCCAGCAGCCGGGGGGGGGAGAACACTGAAGCTTTCTTT. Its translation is CASSRGGENTEAFF.

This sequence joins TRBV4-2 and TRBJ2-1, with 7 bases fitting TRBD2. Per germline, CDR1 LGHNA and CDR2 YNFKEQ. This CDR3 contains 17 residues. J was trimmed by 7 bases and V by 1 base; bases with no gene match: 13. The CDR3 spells CASSQGVGVAGRNEQFF. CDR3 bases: TGTGCCAGCAGCCAAGGGGTGGGGGTAGCGGGTAGAAATGAGCAGTTCTTC.

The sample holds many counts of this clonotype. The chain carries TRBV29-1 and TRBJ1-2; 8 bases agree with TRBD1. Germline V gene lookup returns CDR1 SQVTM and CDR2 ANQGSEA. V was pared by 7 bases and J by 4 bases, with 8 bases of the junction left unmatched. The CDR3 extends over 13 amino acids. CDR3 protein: CSAGTGGGYGYTF. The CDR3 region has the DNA TGCAGCGCCGGGACAGGCGGCGGCTATGGCTACACCTTC. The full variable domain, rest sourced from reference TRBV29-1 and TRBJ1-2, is SAVISQKPSRDICQRGTSLTIQCQVDSQVTMMFWYRQQPGQSLTLIATANQGSEATYESGFVIDKFPISRPNLTFSTLTVSNMSPEDSSIYLCSAGTGGGYGYTFGSGTRLTVV.

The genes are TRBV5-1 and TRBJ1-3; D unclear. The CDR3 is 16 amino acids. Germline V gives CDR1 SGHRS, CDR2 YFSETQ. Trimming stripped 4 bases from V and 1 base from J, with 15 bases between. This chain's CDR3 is CASSPIIVGSGNTIYF. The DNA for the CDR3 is TGCGCCAGCAGCCCAATTATAGTTGGTTCTGGAAACACCATATATTTT.

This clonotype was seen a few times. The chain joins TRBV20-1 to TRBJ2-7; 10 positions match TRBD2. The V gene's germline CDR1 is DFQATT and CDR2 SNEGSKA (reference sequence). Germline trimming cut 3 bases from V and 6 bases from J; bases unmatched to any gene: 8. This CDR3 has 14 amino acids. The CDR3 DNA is TGCAGTGCTAGGTTAGCGGGAGGTGAATCCGAGCAGTACTTC. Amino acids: CSARLAGGESEQYF.

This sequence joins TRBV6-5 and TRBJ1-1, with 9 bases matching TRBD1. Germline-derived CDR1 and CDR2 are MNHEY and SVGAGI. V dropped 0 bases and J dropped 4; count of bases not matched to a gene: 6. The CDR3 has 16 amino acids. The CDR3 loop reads CASSYSRDRVGTEAFF. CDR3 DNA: TGTGCCAGCAGTTACTCCCGGGACAGGGTCGGCACTGAAGCTTTCTTT.

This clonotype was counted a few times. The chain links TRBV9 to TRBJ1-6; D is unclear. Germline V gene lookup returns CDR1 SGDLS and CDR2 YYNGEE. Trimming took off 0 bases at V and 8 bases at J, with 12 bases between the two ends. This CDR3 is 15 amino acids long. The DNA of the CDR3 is TGTGCCAGCAGCGTAGGTGTCAGCTGGGATTCACCCCTCCACTTT. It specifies CASSVGVSWDSPLHF.

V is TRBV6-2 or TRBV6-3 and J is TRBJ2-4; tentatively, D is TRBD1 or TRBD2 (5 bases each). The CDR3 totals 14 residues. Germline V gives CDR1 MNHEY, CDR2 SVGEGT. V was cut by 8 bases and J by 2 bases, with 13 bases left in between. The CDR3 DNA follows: TGTGCCAGCTTTCGAGGGGTTCCCAAAAACATTCAGTACTTC. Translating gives CASFRGVPKNIQYF.

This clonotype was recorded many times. In DNA, the CDR3 is TGTGCCATCAACGGACTAGCGGGAGCCTACGAGCAGTACTTC. This translates into CAINGLAGAYEQYF. This rearrangement joins TRBV10-3 to TRBJ2-7; 13 positions match TRBD2. Germline CDR1 and CDR2: ENHRY and SYGVKD. The CDR3 extends over 14 amino acids. V dropped 7 bases and J dropped 2; count of bases not matched to a gene: 2.

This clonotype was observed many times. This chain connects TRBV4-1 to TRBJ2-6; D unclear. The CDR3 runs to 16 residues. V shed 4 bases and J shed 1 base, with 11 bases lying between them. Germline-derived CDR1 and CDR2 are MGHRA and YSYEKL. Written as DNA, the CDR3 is TGCGCCAGCAGCCTTCAACGGGCGTCTGGGGCCAACGTCCTGACTTTC. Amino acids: CASSLQRASGANVLTF.

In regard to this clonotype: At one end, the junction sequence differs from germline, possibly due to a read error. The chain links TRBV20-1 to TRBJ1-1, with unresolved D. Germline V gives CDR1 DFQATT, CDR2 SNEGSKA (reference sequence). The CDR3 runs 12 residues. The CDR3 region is CSARRVKTEAFF. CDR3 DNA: TGCAGTGCTAGGAGGGTGAAGACTGAAGCTTTCTTT.

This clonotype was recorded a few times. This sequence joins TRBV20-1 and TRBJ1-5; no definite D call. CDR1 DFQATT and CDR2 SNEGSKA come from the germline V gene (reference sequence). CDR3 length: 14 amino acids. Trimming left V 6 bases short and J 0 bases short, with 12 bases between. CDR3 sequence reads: CSAKTPYSNQPQHF. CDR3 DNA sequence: TGCAGTGCCAAGACACCTTATAGCAATCAGCCCCAGCATTTT.

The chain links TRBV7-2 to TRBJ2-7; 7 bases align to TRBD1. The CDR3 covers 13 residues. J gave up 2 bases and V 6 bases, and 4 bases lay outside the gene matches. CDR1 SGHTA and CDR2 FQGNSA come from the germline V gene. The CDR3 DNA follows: TGTGCCAGCAGGATGACAGGGCCCTACGAGCAGTACTTC. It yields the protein CASRMTGPYEQYF. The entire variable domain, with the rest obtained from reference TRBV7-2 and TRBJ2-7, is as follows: GAGVSQSPSNKVTEKGKDVELRCDPISGHTALYWYRQSLGQGLEFLIYFQGNSAPDKSGLPSDRFSAERTGGSVSTLTIQRTQQEDSAVYLCASRMTGPYEQYFGPGTRLTVT.

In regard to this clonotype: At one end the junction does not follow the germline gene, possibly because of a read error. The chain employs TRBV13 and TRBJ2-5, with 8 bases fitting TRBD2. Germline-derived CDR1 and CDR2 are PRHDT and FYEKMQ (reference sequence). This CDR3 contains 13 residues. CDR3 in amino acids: CAISLGLAETQYF. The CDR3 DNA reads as TGTGCCATCAGCCTAGGACTAGCAGAGACCCAGTACTTC. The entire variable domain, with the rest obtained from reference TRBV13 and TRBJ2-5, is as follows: AAGVIQSPRHLIKEKRETATLKCYPIPRHDTVYWYQQGPGQDPQFLISFYEKMQSDKGSIPDRFSAQQFSDYHSELNMSSLELGDSALYFCAISLGLAETQYFGPGTRLLVL.

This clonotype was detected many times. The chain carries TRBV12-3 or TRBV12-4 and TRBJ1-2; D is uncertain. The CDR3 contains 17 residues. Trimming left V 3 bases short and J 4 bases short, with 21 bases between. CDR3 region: CASSFRSLWDYLYGYTF. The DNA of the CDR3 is TGTGCCAGCAGTTTTAGATCTTTGTGGGATTACCTCTATGGCTACACCTTC.

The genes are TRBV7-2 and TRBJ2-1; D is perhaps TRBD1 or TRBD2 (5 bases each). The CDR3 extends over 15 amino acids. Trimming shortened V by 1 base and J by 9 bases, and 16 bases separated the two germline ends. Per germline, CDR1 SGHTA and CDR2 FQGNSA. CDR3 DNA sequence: TGTGCCAGCAGCTTAGTGGGGCTTCGGGATGGTGAGCAGTTCTTC. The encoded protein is CASSLVGLRDGEQFF.

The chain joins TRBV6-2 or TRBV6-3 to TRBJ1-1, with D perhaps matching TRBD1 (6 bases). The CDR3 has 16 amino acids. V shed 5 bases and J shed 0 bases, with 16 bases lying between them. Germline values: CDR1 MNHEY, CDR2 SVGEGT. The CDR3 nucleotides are TGTGCCAGCAGTCAACCCCAGGACAGTTTGAACACTGAAGCTTTCTTT. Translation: CASSQPQDSLNTEAFF.

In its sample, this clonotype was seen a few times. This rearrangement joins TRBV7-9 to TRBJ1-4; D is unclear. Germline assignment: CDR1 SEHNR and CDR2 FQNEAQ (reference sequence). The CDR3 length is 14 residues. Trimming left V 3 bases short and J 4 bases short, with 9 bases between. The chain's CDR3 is CASSFSQNNEKLFF. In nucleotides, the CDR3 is TGTGCCAGCAGCTTCTCTCAGAATAATGAAAAACTGTTTTTT.

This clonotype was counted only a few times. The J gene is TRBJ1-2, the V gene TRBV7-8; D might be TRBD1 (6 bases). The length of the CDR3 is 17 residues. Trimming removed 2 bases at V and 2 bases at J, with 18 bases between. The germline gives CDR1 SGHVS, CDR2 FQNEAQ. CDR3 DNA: TGTGCCAGCAGCTTAAAATGGTTTCCAGGGGCAAACTATGGCTACACCTTC. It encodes CASSLKWFPGANYGYTF.